This is a list of T cell receptor beta chains from one sample in a study of T cell responses to AZD1222 COVID-19 vaccine. Method: immunoSEQ multiplex PCR; TCRdb's copy keeps in-frame clones and lacks some. The sample contains about 180,000 clones, roughly nine tenths of which appear only once. Sequenced here: peripheral blood, sampled on day 0 of AZD1222 vaccination. The source is an adult in good health. Each CDR3 is given without its conserved first and last residue. Each record gives: J gene, V gene, clone size, CDR3 protein. Only part of the rows carry a size: once, few, many, or a class if the clone is expanded.

TRBJ2-7 | TRBV4-1 | . | ASSQGTGNYEQY
TRBJ2-5 | TRBV4-1 | . | ASSQGGGVGETQY
TRBJ1-5 | TRBV3-1/TRBV3-2 | . | ASSQAGSGNQPQH
TRBJ2-3 | TRBV5-6 | . | ASSYQQGASTDTQY
TRBJ2-2 | TRBV6-5 | . | ASGNTGELF
TRBJ2-7 | TRBV15 | . | ATSSTGTLVGQY
TRBJ1-4 | TRBV4-1 | . | ASSQAGTGDEKLF
TRBJ1-1 | TRBV18 | . | ASSAGLTEAF
TRBJ1-1 | TRBV7-9 | . | ASSFTEAF
TRBJ2-5 | TRBV29-1 | . | SVEDWWVARGETQY
TRBJ2-1 | TRBV5-8 | . | ASSLEGGPVSYNEQF
TRBJ1-1 | TRBV5-1 | once | ASSLAGQGATEAF
TRBJ2-3 | TRBV6-5 | . | ASSYNSESDTQY
TRBJ1-6 | TRBV3-1/TRBV3-2 | . | ASSLAGNNSPLH
TRBJ1-1 | TRBV28 | . | ASSLLGNTEAF
TRBJ1-4 | TRBV3-1/TRBV3-2 | . | ASSQEPARDEKLF
TRBJ1-2 | TRBV12-3/TRBV12-4 | . | ASSTQGNSGYT
TRBJ1-2 | TRBV6-5 | . | ASSLDTTRNGYT
TRBJ2-2 | TRBV10-1 | once | ASRSANTGELF
TRBJ1-3 | TRBV2 | . | ASSARDPLSDTGGNTIY
TRBJ2-1 | TRBV19 | . | ASSGERGGPSYNEQF
TRBJ1-1 | TRBV30 | few | AWSARENTEAF
TRBJ1-5 | TRBV30 | . | AWSVPAGLDQPQH